This T cell receptor beta chain was identified during a study of T cell clones after liver transplantation. From germline, CDR1 is MDHEN and CDR2 SYDVKM. Trimming took 8 bases from V and 0 from J, leaving 17 bases between them. The CDR3 contains 16 residues. Generated by immunoSEQ multiplex PCR, the TCRdb table keeps only in-frame clones and is missing some. Of 45,000 or so clones in the sample, approximately 86% were seen once. The source was CD4+ T cells from blood, collected 24 months after liver transplant. This chain links TRBV28 with TRBJ2-1; possibly TRBD2 for D (5 bases). This TCR came from a human patient who received a liver transplant. The graft donor may account for some of the T cells. Here the CDR3 reads CASSGETVSSYNEQFF. CDR3 nucleotides: TGTGCCAGCTCCGGGGAAACTGTGAGCTCCTACAATGAGCAGTTCTTC.